This TCR beta chain was documented in a study of blood T cell repertoires in COVID-19. Germline values: CDR1 SGHTA, CDR2 FQGNSA. Trimming left V 5 bases short and J 9 bases short, with 20 bases between. There are 16 residues in the CDR3. Sequenced by immunoSEQ multiplex PCR; TCRdb stores in-frame clones only, minus some. The sample lists a few hundred thousand clones, around 92% occurring once. Specimen: peripheral blood. The clonotype originates from a young adult with COVID-19, enrolled during active disease. The rearrangement links TRBV7-2 to TRBJ1-6; TRBD1 might be the D (6 bases). As DNA, the CDR3 is TGTGCCAGCAGCCAGCAGACAGGCTCTGTTTTTTCACCCCTCCACTTT. Its translation is CASSQQTGSVFSPLHF.